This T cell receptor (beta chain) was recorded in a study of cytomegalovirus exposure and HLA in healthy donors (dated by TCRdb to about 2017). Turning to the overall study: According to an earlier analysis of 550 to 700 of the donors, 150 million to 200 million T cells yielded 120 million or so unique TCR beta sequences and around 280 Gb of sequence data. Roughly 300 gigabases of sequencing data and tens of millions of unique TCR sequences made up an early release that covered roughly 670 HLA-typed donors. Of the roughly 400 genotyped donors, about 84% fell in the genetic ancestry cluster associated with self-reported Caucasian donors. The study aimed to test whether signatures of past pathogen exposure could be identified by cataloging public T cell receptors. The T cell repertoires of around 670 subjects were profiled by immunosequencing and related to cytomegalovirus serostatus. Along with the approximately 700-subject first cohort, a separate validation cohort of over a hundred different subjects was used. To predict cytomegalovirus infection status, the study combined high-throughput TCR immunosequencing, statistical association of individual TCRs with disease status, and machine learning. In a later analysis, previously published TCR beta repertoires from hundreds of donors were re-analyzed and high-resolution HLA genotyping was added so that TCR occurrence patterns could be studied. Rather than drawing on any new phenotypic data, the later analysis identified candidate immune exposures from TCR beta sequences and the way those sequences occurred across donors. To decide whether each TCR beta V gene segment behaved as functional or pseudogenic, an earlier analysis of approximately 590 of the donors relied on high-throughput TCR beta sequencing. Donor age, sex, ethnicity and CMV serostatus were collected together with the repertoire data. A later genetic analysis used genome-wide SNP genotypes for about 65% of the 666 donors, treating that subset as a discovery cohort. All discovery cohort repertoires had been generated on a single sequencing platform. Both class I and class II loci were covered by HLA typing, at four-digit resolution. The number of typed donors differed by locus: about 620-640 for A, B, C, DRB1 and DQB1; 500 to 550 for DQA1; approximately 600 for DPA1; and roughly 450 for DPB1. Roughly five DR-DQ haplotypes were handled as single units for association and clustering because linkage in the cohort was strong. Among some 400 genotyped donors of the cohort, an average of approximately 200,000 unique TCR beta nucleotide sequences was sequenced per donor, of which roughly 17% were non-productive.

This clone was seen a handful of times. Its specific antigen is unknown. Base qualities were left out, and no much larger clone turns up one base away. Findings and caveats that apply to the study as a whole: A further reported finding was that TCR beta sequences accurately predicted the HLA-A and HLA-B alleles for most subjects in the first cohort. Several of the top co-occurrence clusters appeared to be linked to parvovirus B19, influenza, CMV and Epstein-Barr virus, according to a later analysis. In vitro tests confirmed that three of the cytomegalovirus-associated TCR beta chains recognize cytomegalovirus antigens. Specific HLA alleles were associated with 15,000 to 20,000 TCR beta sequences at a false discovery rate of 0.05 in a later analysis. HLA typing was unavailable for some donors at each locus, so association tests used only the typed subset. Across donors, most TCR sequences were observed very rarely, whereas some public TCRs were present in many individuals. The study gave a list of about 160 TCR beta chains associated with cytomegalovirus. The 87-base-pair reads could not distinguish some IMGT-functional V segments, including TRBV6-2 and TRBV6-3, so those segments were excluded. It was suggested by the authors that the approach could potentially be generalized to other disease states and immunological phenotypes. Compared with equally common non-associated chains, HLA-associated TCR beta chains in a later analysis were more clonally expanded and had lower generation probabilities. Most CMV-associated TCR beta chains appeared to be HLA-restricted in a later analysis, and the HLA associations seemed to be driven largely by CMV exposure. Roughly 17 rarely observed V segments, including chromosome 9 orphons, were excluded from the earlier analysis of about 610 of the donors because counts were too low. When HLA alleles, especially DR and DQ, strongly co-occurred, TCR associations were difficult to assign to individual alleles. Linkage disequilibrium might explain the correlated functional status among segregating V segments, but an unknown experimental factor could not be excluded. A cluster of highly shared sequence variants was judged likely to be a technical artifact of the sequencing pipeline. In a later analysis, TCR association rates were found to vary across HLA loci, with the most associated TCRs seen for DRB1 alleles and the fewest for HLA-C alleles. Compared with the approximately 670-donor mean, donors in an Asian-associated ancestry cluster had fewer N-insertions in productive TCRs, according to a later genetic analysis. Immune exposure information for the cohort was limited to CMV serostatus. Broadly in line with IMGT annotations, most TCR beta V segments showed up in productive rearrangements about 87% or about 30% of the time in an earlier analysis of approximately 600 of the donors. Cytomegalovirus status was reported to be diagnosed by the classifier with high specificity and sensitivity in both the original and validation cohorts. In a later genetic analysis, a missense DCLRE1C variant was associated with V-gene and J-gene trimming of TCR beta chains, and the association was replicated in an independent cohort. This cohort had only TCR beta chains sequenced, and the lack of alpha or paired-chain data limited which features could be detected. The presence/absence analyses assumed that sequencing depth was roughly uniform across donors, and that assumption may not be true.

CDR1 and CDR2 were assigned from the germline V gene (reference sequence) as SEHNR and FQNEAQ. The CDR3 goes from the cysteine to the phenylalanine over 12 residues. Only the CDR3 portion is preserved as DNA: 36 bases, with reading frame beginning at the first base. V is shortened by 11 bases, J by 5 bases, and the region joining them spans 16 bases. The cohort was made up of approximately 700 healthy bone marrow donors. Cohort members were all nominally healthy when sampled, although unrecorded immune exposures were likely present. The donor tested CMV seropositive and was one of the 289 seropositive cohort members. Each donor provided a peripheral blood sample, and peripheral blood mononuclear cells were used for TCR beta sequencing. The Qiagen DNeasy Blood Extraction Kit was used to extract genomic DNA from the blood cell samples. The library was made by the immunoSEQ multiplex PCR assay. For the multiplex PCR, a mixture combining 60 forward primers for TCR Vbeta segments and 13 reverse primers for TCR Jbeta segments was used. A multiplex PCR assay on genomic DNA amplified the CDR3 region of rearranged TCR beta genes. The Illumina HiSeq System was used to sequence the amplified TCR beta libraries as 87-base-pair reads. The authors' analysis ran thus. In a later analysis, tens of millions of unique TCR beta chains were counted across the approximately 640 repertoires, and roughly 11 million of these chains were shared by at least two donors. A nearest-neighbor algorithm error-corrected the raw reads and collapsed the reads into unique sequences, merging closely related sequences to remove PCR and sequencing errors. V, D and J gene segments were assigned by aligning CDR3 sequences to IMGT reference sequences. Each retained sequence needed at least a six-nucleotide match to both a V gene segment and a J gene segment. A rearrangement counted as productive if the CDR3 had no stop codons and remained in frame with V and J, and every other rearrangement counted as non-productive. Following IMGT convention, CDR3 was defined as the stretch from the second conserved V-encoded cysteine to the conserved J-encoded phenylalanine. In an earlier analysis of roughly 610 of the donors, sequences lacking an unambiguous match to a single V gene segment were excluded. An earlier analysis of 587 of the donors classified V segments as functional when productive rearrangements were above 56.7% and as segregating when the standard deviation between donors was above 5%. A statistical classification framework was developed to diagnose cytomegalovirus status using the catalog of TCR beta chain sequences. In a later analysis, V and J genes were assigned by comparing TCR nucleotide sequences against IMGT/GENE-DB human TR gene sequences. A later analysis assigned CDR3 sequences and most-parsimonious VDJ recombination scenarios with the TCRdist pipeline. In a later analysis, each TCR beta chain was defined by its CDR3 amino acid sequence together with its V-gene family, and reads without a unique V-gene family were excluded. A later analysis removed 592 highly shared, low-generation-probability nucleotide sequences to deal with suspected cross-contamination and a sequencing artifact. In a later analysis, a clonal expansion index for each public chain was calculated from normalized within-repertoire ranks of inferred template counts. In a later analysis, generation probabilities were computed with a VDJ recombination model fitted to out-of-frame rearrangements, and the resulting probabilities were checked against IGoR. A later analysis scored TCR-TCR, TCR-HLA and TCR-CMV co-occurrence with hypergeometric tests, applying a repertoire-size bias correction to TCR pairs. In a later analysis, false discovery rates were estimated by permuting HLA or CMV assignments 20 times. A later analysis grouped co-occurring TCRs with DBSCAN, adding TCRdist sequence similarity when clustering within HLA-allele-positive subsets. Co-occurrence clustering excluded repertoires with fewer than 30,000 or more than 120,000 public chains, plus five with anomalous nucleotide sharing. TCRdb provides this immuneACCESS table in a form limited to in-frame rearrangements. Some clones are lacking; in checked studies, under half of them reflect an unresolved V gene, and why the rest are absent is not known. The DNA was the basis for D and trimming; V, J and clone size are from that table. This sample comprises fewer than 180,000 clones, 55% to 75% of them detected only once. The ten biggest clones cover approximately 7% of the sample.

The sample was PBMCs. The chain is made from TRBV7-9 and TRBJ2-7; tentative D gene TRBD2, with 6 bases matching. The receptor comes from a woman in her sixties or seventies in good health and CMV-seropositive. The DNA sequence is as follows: TGTGCCCACGAGCCTGGAGGGAACGAGCAGTACTTC. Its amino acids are CAHEPGGNEQYF. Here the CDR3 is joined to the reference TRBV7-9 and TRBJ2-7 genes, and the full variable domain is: DTGVSQNPRHKITKRGQNVTFRCDPISEHNRLYWYRQTLGQGPEFLTYFQNEAQLEKSRLLSDRFSAERPKGSFSTLEIQRTEQGDSAMYLCAHEPGGNEQYFGPGTRLTVT.